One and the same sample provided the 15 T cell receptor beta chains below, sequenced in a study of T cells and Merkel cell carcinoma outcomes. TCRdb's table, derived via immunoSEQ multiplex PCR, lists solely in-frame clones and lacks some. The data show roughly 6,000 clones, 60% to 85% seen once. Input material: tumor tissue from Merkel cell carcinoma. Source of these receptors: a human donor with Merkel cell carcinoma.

As DNA, the CDR3 is TGTGCCAGCAGCGTAGGTCTTGCGGGAGGCCAAGAGACCCAGTACTTC. Amino acid sequence: CASSVGLAGGQETQYF. The rearrangement links TRBV9 to TRBJ2-5, with 8 positions matching TRBD2. Germline V gene sequence: CDR1 SGDLS, CDR2 YYNGEE. This CDR3 has 16 residues. V dropped 0 bases and J dropped 1; count of bases not matched to a gene: 5.

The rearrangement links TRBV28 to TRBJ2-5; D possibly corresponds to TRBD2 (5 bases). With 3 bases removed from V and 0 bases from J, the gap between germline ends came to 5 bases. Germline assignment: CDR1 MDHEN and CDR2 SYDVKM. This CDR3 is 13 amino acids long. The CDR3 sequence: CASSFGNQETQYF. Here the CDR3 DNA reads TGTGCCAGCAGTTTCGGGAACCAAGAGACCCAGTACTTC. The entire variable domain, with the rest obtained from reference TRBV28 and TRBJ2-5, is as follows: DVKVTQSSRYLVKRTGEKVFLECVQDMDHENMFWYRQDPGLGLRLIYFSYDVKMKEKGDIPEGYSVSREKKERFSLILESASTNQTSMYLCASSFGNQETQYFGPGTRLLVL.

CDR3 nucleotides: TGCGCCAGCAGCACCGGGACAGGGGAACAGCCCCAGCATTTT. It translates to CASSTGTGEQPQHF. This rearrangement joins TRBV5-1 to TRBJ1-5, with TRBD1 matching over 10 bases. The CDR3 covers 14 residues. V trimming: 4 bases; J trimming: 7 bases; junction bases outside the gene matches: 5. Germline values: CDR1 SGHRS, CDR2 YFSETQ.

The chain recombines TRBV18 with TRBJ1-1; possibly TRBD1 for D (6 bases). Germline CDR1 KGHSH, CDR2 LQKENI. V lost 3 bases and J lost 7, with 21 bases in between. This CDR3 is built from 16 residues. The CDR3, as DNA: TGTGCCAGCTCACCTGGGGGGGCTAAATTATACATTGAAGCTTTCTTT. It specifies CASSPGGAKLYIEAFF.

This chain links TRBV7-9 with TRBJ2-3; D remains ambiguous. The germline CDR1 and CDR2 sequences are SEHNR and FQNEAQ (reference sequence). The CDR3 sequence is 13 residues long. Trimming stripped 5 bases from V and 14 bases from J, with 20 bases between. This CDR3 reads CASSARTQVKPYF. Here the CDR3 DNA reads TGTGCCAGCAGCGCGAGGACCCAGGTGAAGCCGTATTTT.

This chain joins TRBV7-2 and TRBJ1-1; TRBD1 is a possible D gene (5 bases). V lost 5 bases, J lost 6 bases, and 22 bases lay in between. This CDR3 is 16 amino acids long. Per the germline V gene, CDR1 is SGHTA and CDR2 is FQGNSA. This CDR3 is CASSPSLRSGRAEAFF. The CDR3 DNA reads TGTGCCAGCAGCCCTAGCCTACGAAGTGGCAGGGCTGAAGCTTTCTTT.

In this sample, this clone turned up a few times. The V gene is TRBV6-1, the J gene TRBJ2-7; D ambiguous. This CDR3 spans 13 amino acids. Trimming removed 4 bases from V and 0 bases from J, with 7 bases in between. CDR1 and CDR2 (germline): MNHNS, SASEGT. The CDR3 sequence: CASSVRVSYEQYF. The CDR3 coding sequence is TGTGCCAGCAGTGTAAGGGTCTCCTACGAGCAGTACTTC.

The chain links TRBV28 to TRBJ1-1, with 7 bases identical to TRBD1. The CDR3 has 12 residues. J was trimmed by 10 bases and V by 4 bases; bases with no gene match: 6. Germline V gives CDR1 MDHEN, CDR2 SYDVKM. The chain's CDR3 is CASSSRGFRAFF. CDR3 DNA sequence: TGTGCCAGCAGTTCCAGGGGGTTTAGAGCTTTCTTT. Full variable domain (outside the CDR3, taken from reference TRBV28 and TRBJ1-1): DVKVTQSSRYLVKRTGEKVFLECVQDMDHENMFWYRQDPGLGLRLIYFSYDVKMKEKGDIPEGYSVSREKKERFSLILESASTNQTSMYLCASSSRGFRAFFGQGTRLTVV.

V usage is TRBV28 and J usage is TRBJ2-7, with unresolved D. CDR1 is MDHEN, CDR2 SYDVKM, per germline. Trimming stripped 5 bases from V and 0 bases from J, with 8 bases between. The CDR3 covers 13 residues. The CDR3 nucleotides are TGTGCCAGCAGTAAGGCAGTCTCCTACGAGCAGTACTTC. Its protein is CASSKAVSYEQYF.

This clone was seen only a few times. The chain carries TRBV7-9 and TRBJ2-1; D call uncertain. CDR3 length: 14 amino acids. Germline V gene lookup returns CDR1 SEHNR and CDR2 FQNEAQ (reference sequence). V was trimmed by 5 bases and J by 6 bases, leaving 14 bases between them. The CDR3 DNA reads TGTGCCAGCAGCCGGACGGAGACGGTCAATGAGCAGTTCTTC. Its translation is CASSRTETVNEQFF.

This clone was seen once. CDR3 loop: CAWSRDRANEQYF. CDR3 nucleotide sequence: TGTGCCTGGTCCCGGGACAGGGCCAACGAGCAGTACTTC. The rearrangement links TRBV30 to TRBJ2-7; 9 bases fit TRBD1. V trimming: 5 bases; J trimming: 5 bases; junction bases outside the gene matches: 7. Germline V gene sequence: CDR1 GTSNPN, CDR2 SVGIG (reference sequence). CDR3 size: 13 residues.

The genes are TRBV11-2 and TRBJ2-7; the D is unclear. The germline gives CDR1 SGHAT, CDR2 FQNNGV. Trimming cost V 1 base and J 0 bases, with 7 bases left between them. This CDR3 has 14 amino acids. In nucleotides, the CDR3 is TGTGCCAGCAGCTTAGGGGGTTTCTCCTACGAGCAGTACTTC. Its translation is CASSLGGFSYEQYF. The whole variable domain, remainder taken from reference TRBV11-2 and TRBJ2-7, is EAGVAQSPRYKIIEKRQSVAFWCNPISGHATLYWYQQILGQGPKLLIQFQNNGVVDDSQLPKDRFSAERLKGVDSTLKIQPAKLEDSAVYLCASSLGGFSYEQYFGPGTRLTVT.

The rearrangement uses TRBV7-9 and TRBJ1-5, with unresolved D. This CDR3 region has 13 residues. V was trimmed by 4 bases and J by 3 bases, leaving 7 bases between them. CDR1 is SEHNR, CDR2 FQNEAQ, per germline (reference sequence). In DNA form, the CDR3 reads TGTGCCAGCAGCTCTCAGTCCAATCAGCCCCAGCATTTT. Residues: CASSSQSNQPQHF.

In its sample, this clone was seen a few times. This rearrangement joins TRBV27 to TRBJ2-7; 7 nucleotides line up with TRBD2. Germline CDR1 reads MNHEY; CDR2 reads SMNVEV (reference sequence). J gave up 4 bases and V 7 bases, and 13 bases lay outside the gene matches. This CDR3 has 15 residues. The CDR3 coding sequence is TGTGCCAGCAAAAGTCCGGAGACTAGCATTTACGAGCAGTACTTC. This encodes CASKSPETSIYEQYF.

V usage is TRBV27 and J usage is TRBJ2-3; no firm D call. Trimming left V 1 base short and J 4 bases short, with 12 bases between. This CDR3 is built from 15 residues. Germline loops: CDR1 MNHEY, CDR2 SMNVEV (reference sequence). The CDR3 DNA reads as TGTGCCAGCAGTTTATACGGCAGGTTGGCAGATACGCAGTATTTT. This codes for CASSLYGRLADTQYF.